These 26 T cell receptor beta chains share one sample of origin, sequenced in a study of blood T cell repertoires in COVID-19. Sequencing was performed with immunoSEQ multiplex PCR; in TCRdb, only in-frame clones are kept and a portion is missing. The table shows 95,000 to 110,000 clones, with approximately 81% occurring only once. Source material: peripheral blood. The receptor set was obtained from a human donor in a cohort sampled during active COVID-19.

This clone was counted between two and nine times. The chain joins TRBV6-5 to TRBJ1-2; tentative D call: TRBD1 (5 bases). The V end was cut by 2 bases, the J end by 7 bases, with 14 bases between. Germline CDR1 MNHEY, CDR2 SVGAGI. The CDR3 extends over 14 amino acids. CDR3 DNA: TGTGCCAGCAGTTACGCAGGGAATAATATTGGCTACACCTTC. The encoded protein is CASSYAGNNIGYTF.

The chain employs TRBV28 and TRBJ1-1; D is ambiguous. Between the trimmed V and J ends, which lost 6 bases and 3 bases, there was a span of 17 bases. CDR1 is MDHEN, CDR2 SYDVKM, per germline. CDR3 size: 15 residues. The CDR3 bases are TGTGCCAGCAGCCCCTCCCGTCCGAGGGACACTGAAGCTTTCTTT. Protein sequence: CASSPSRPRDTEAFF.

The chain carries TRBV6-2 or TRBV6-3 and TRBJ1-2, with 8 bases that match TRBD1. The V segment lost 3 bases and the J segment 2 bases; nucleotides outside the gene matches: 5. This CDR3 is built from 15 residues. The germline CDR1 and CDR2 sequences are MNHEY and SVGEGT. CDR3 DNA: TGTGCCAGCAGTTATGTCCGGACAGGGAACTATGGCTACACCTTC. Translated: CASSYVRTGNYGYTF.

This chain joins TRBV7-9 and TRBJ2-7; 7 bases match TRBD1. CDR1 is SEHNR and CDR2 is FQNEAQ in the germline V gene (reference sequence). The V segment lost 5 bases and the J segment 3 bases; nucleotides outside the gene matches: 4. CDR3 length equals 13 residues. The CDR3: CASSRRDSYEQYV. The CDR3 bases are TGTGCCAGCAGCCGCCGGGACAGCTACGAGCAGTACGTC.

The chain links TRBV5-1 to TRBJ1-2; no reliable D call. The length of the CDR3 is 14 residues. Germline-derived CDR1 and CDR2 are SGHRS and YFSETQ. Trimming pared 4 bases from V and 1 base from J, leaving 11 bases between. The CDR3 coding sequence is TGCGCCAGCAGCGGAGCTTCGGTTAACTATGGCTACACCTTC. It is translated as CASSGASVNYGYTF.

The chain joins TRBV7-3 to TRBJ2-3; 12 bases agree with TRBD2. This CDR3 has 15 amino acids. V lost 4 bases, J lost 5 bases, and 4 bases stayed unmatched. The germline CDR1 and CDR2 sequences are SGHTA and FQGTGA. The CDR3 coding sequence is TGTGCCAGCAGCTCCCTAGCGGGAGGGGGAGATACGCAGTATTTT. It yields the protein CASSSLAGGGDTQYF.

The chain has TRBV4-3 and TRBJ1-2; no clear D gene. The CDR3 sequence is 14 residues long. The V and J ends lost 1 base and 4 bases respectively, with 10 bases between them. In germline, CDR1 is LGHNA, CDR2 YSLEER. The CDR3 nucleotides read TGCGCCAGCAGCCAAGCCTCCACGGGCTATGGCTACACCTTC. This gives the protein CASSQASTGYGYTF.

V usage is TRBV30 and J usage is TRBJ1-1; 8 positions match TRBD1. From germline, CDR1 is GTSNPN and CDR2 SVGIG (reference sequence). V shed 4 bases, J shed 4 bases, and the junction held 11 bases outside the gene matches. The CDR3 length is 15 residues. The CDR3 DNA sequence: TGTGCCTGGATTAAGGAAGCAGGGGGCATCACTGAAGCTTTCTTT. It is translated as CAWIKEAGGITEAFF.

The chain has TRBV28 and TRBJ1-1; no clear D. CDR3 size: 14 residues. V shed 8 bases and J shed 5 bases, with 18 bases lying between them. Germline V lookup: CDR1 MDHEN, CDR2 SYDVKM. The CDR3 bases are TGTGCCAGCGGGCAACACACGGCGGGAACTGAAGCTTTCTTT. Its protein is CASGQHTAGTEAFF.

The chain joins TRBV19 to TRBJ2-6; D may be TRBD1 (6 bases). The CDR3 loop spans 16 amino acids. Germline V CDR1 and CDR2: LNHDA, SQIVND (reference sequence). Trimming pared 0 bases from V and 1 base from J, leaving 7 bases between. The CDR3 nucleotides read TGTGCCAGTAGTATAGAGACAGGATCTGGGGCCAACGTCCTGACTTTC. It specifies CASSIETGSGANVLTF.

V and J are TRBV4-1 and TRBJ2-1, with 12 bases lining up with TRBD2. CDR3 size: 18 residues. J lost 4 bases, V lost 3 bases, and 10 bases had no gene match. The V gene's germline CDR1 is MGHRA and CDR2 YSYEKL. CDR3 in amino acids: CASSQGPLGTSGYNEQFF. The CDR3 DNA follows: TGCGCCAGCAGCCAGGGTCCTCTTGGGACTAGCGGGTACAATGAGCAGTTCTTC.

The gene calls are TRBV28 and TRBJ1-6; no reliable D call. Germline-derived CDR1 and CDR2 are MDHEN and SYDVKM. Trimming took off 4 bases at V and 0 bases at J, with 13 bases between the two ends. This CDR3 contains 17 residues. The CDR3 nucleotides are TGTGCCAGCAGTTCGTTTAAACGGAGCTCCTATAATTCACCCCTCCACTTT. This encodes CASSSFKRSSYNSPLHF.

The chain recombines TRBV30 with TRBJ2-5; D gene uncertain. Per the germline V gene, CDR1 is GTSNPN and CDR2 is SVGIG (reference sequence). This CDR3 spans 14 amino acids. Trimming took off 0 bases at V and 3 bases at J, with 11 bases between the two ends. CDR3 region: CAWSVGNSEETQYF. In nucleotides, the CDR3 is TGTGCCTGGAGTGTGGGCAACAGTGAAGAGACCCAGTACTTC.

This chain links TRBV4-3 with TRBJ2-7, with D unclear. The germline CDR1 and CDR2 sequences are LGHNA and YSLEER. The length of the CDR3 is 15 residues. V gave up 0 bases and J gave up 0 bases, with 9 bases separating them. Here the CDR3 DNA reads TGCGCCAGCAGCCAAGAGCTGTTGAGCTCCTACGAGCAGTACTTC. Amino acids: CASSQELLSSYEQYF.

The chain recombines TRBV7-8 with TRBJ2-1; D possibly corresponds to TRBD2 (6 bases). This CDR3 comprises 15 residues. Germline-derived CDR1 and CDR2 are SGHVS and FQNEAQ. Deletions cut 3 bases from V and 2 bases from J, with 11 bases between. The CDR3 DNA sequence: TGTGCCAGCAGCTTCGGGACTCATCCCTACAATGAGCAGTTCTTC. Its translation: CASSFGTHPYNEQFF. Full variable domain (remainder filled in from reference TRBV7-8 and TRBJ2-1): GAGVSQSPRYKVAKRGQDVALRCDPISGHVSLFWYQQALGQGPEFLTYFQNEAQLDKSGLPSDRFFAERPEGSVSTLKIQRTQQEDSAVYLCASSFGTHPYNEQFFGPGTRLTVL.

This chain joins TRBV27 and TRBJ1-4; TRBD1 matches 8 bases. V lost 6 bases to trimming and J lost 8 bases; unmatched junction nucleotides: 14. Per germline, CDR1 MNHEY and CDR2 SMNVEV (reference sequence). The CDR3 has 16 residues. This CDR3 reads CASRPQGALIYEKLFF. For the CDR3, the DNA is TGTGCCAGCAGGCCGCAGGGGGCCCTCATATACGAAAAACTGTTTTTT.

This clone was counted a few times. One end of the junction does not line up with germline, which may come from a read error. The chain joins TRBV6-2 or TRBV6-3 to TRBJ1-5; D is undetermined. This CDR3 has 14 residues. Germline lookup yields CDR1 MNHEY and CDR2 SVGEGT. CDR3 DNA: TGTGCCAGCGGTTACGTAGAGGGCAATCAGCCCCAGCATTTT. Residues: CASGYVEGNQPQHF.

The rearrangement links TRBV3-1 (or the pseudogene TRBV3-2) to TRBJ2-3, with a tentative D call TRBD2 (6 bases). V was trimmed by 6 bases and J by 1 base, leaving 14 bases between them. The CDR3 runs to 15 residues. Germline V gene sequence: CDR1 LGHDT, CDR2 YNNKEL (reference sequence). The CDR3 here is CASRGEASGTDTQYF. The CDR3 DNA is TGTGCCAGCAGGGGGGAGGCCTCTGGCACAGATACGCAGTATTTT.

V gene TRBV3-1 (or the pseudogene TRBV3-2) combines with J gene TRBJ1-2; D uncertain. This CDR3 has 15 residues. Trimming removed 1 base at V and 0 bases at J, with 9 bases between. The germline V gene has CDR1 LGHDT and CDR2 YNNKEL (reference sequence). As DNA, the CDR3 is TGTGCCAGCAGCCAAGTGGCGGCTACTAACTATGGCTACACCTTC. It encodes CASSQVAATNYGYTF.

The rearrangement links TRBV6-5 to TRBJ2-7; TRBD2 might be the D (5 bases). Germline CDR1 reads MNHEY; CDR2 reads SVGAGI. The CDR3 sequence is 13 residues long. V lost 5 bases and J 1 base, leaving 9 bases between the germline ends. DNA of the CDR3: TGTGCCAGCAGTACTAGAAATTCCTACGAGCAGTACTTC. Its protein product is CASSTRNSYEQYF.

The chain combines TRBV19 with TRBJ1-4; no clear D. CDR3 length equals 12 residues. Germline V gene sequence: CDR1 LNHDA, CDR2 SQIVND (reference sequence). The V gene lost 3 bases and the J gene lost 5 bases, with 4 bases spanning the gap. The CDR3 protein is CASSIRNEKLFF. The CDR3 coding sequence is TGTGCCAGTAGTATCCGGAATGAAAAACTGTTTTTT.

The chain employs TRBV3-1 (or the pseudogene TRBV3-2) and TRBJ2-5, with TRBD2 matching 8 bases. After removal of 6 bases from V and 4 bases from J, the junction contained 7 bases not matched to a gene. This CDR3 is 14 amino acids long. Germline-derived CDR1 and CDR2 are LGHDT and YNNKEL (reference sequence). Here the CDR3 DNA reads TGTGCCAGCAGTCCCCGGGAGGGCGCAGAGACCCAGTACTTC. Translated, it gives CASSPREGAETQYF.

A single count supports this clone. The chain combines TRBV15 with TRBJ2-1; D unclear. The CDR3 extends over 14 amino acids. Per the germline V gene, CDR1 is LNHNV and CDR2 is YYDKDF (reference sequence). Trimming shortened V by 1 base and J by 9 bases, and 13 bases separated the two germline ends. The CDR3 DNA reads TGTGCCACCAGCAGAGGGTTAGCCGAAAGTGAGCAGTTCTTC. This encodes CATSRGLAESEQFF.

This clone was seen once. CDR3 in DNA: TGCGCCAGCAGCTTGGGGGCGCCGTACCAAGAGACCCAGTACTTC. Residues: CASSLGAPYQETQYF. The chain combines TRBV5-1 with TRBJ2-5; D is uncertain. CDR1 and CDR2 (germline): SGHRS, YFSETQ. CDR3 length: 15 residues. The V end was cut by 0 bases, the J end by 0 bases, with 9 bases between. The whole variable domain, filled in from reference TRBV5-1 and TRBJ2-5, reads KAGVTQTPRYLIKTRGQQVTLSCSPISGHRSVSWYQQTPGQGLQFLFEYFSETQRNKGNFPGRFSGRQFSNSRSEMNVSTLELGDSALYLCASSLGAPYQETQYFGPGTRLLVL.

This clone showed up just once. This chain connects TRBV7-3 to TRBJ1-6, with D tentatively TRBD1 (6 bases). V lost 5 bases, J lost 0 bases, and 14 bases lay in between. The CDR3 is 17 amino acids. Germline loops: CDR1 SGHTA, CDR2 FQGTGA. CDR3 sequence (DNA): TGTGCCAGCAGCATTAAGGACAGTTACTCCTATAATTCACCCCTCCACTTT. Amino acid sequence: CASSIKDSYSYNSPLHF. Using reference TRBV7-3 and TRBJ1-6 for the parts outside the CDR3, the full variable domain is GAGVSQTPSNKVTEKGKYVELRCDPISGHTALYWYRQSLGQGPEFLIYFQGTGAADDSGLPNDRFFAVRPEGSVSTLKIQRTERGDSAVYLCASSIKDSYSYNSPLHFGNGTRLTVT.

V gene TRBV7-2 combines with J gene TRBJ2-2; possible D gene TRBD2, 5 bases. The CDR3 contains 15 residues. V was clipped by 1 base and J by 5 bases, with 11 bases between them. CDR1 is SGHTA and CDR2 is FQGNSA in the germline V gene. Written as DNA, the CDR3 is TGTGCCAGCAGCTTAGGTGTCGGGGTTACCGGGGAGCTGTTTTTT. Protein: CASSLGVGVTGELFF.